These 29 T cell receptor beta chains were all obtained from the same sample, sequenced in a study of blood T cells in healthy people across ages. Combining a sample-barcoded 5' primer with a J-beta primer mix, a second PCR ran for about 7 to 11 cycles. Each CDR3 protein gets one entry after TCRdb re-called the 5' RACE reads with MiXCR. The sample carries about 800,000 distinct CDR3 sequences, 58% recorded once. Sequencing used blood. All receptors derive from a man younger than 40 in good health.

The chain carries TRBV24-1 and TRBJ2-2; D remains unclear. This CDR3 region has 12 residues. Germline V CDR1 and CDR2: KGHDR, SFDVKD. V gave up 3 bases and J gave up 6 bases, with 4 bases separating them. CDR3 sequence (DNA): TGTGCCACCAGTGATCTAGCCGGGGAGCTGTTTTTT. Protein product: CATSDLAGELFF.

This clonotype was found a few times. V and J are TRBV29-1 and TRBJ2-3; 11 nucleotides line up with TRBD2. The CDR3 length is 15 residues. CDR1 is SQVTM, CDR2 ANQGSEA, per germline. The V segment lost 4 bases and the J segment 3 bases; nucleotides outside the gene matches: 6. CDR3 sequence: CSVGLAGTVTDTQYF. DNA of the CDR3: TGCAGCGTTGGACTAGCGGGAACTGTAACAGATACGCAGTATTTT.

V usage is TRBV2 and J usage is TRBJ2-5; D remains unclear. The CDR3 runs 15 residues. Germline CDR1 is SNHLY and CDR2 is FYNNEI. V was clipped by 9 bases and J by 0 bases, with 17 bases between them. For the CDR3, the DNA is TGTGCCAGTAGTCCCCCTCTCAGGTACCAAGAGACCCAGTACTTC. Protein sequence: CASSPPLRYQETQYF.

V usage is TRBV20-1 and J usage is TRBJ1-2, with D unresolved. Per germline, CDR1 DFQATT and CDR2 SNEGSKA (reference sequence). V was clipped by 4 bases and J by 4 bases, with 16 bases between them. The CDR3 covers 14 residues. CDR3 sequence: CSANSFETSYGYTF. The DNA for the CDR3 is TGCAGTGCTAACTCGTTCGAGACCTCCTATGGCTACACCTTC.

V and J are TRBV9 and TRBJ1-4, with a possible D match to TRBD1 (6 bases). Germline assignment: CDR1 SGDLS and CDR2 YYNGEE. V lost 3 bases to trimming and J lost 10 bases, with 10 bases between them. The CDR3 covers 12 residues. Here the CDR3 DNA reads TGTGCCAGCAGCGACAGGGCCGGAAAACTGTTTTTT. Its translation is CASSDRAGKLFF.

The CDR3 nucleotides are TGTGCCAGCAGCGATCGGGACAGGGCGGTCGAGCAGTACTTC. Its translation: CASSDRDRAVEQYF. This sequence joins TRBV7-9 and TRBJ2-7, with 9 bases identical to TRBD1. The CDR3 runs 14 residues. V lost 5 bases and J lost 6; bases outside the gene matches: 8. Germline assignment: CDR1 SEHNR and CDR2 FQNEAQ (reference sequence).

The gene calls are TRBV28 and TRBJ2-3; no clear D gene. Germline CDR1 reads MDHEN; CDR2 reads SYDVKM. The CDR3 has 15 amino acids. V lost 3 bases and J lost 4, with 14 bases in between. For the CDR3, the DNA is TGTGCCAGCAGTTTCCATAAGGGATTATCAGATACGCAGTATTTT. It codes for CASSFHKGLSDTQYF.

V and J are TRBV2 and TRBJ2-7; D is unclear. Trimming shortened V by 1 base and J by 6 bases, and 7 bases separated the two germline ends. CDR3 length: 12 amino acids. Germline V gene lookup returns CDR1 SNHLY and CDR2 FYNNEI. CDR3 nucleotides: TGTGCCAGCAGTGAAGACTGGGGCGAGCAGTACTTC. Translation gives CASSEDWGEQYF.

In this sample, this clonotype turned up many times. V usage is TRBV27 and J usage is TRBJ1-3; D unresolved. Germline-derived CDR1 and CDR2 are MNHEY and SMNVEV (reference sequence). V was trimmed by 8 bases and J by 2 bases, leaving 10 bases between them. The CDR3 extends over 13 amino acids. CDR3 in amino acids: CASRMRAGNTIYF. CDR3 nucleotide sequence: TGTGCCAGCCGGATGAGGGCTGGAAACACCATATATTTT.

The genes are TRBV11-1 and TRBJ2-7; D may match TRBD1 or TRBD2 (5 bases each). CDR1 and CDR2 (germline): SGHAT, FQDESV (reference sequence). The germline V and J ends were trimmed by 5 bases and 2 bases, with 13 bases remaining between them. This CDR3 region has 14 residues. In nucleotides, the CDR3 is TGTGCCAGCAGCATACGAGGGGACGCCTACGAGCAGTACTTC. Its protein is CASSIRGDAYEQYF.

The chain has TRBV6-5 and TRBJ1-1; D gene uncertain. This CDR3 region has 13 residues. The V end lost 4 bases, the J end lost 4 bases, and 10 bases lay between the germline ends. Germline V gene data show CDR1 as MNHEY and CDR2 as SVGAGI. The CDR3, as DNA: TGTGCCAGCAGTTCTGGGGTGCGCACTGAAGCTTTCTTT. The encoded protein is CASSSGVRTEAFF.

V usage is TRBV4-1 and J usage is TRBJ1-2, with 10 bases identical to TRBD1. The CDR3 is made up of 14 amino acids. V lost 1 base, J lost 7 bases, and 3 bases stayed unmatched. Germline values: CDR1 MGHRA, CDR2 YSYEKL. The CDR3, as DNA: TGCGCCAGCAGCCAAGGACAGGGGGCGCGTGGCTACACCTTC. It is translated as CASSQGQGARGYTF.

This sequence joins TRBV20-1 and TRBJ2-1; no clear D. The CDR3 spans 14 residues. Trimming took 2 bases from V and 3 from J, leaving 11 bases between them. Germline CDR1 is DFQATT and CDR2 is SNEGSKA (reference sequence). CDR3 bases: TGCAGTGCTAGAAGCGCGGAAATCTACAATGAGCAGTTCTTC. Encoded protein: CSARSAEIYNEQFF.

CDR3 in DNA: TGTGCCAGCAGACATCTTGCGGGAGGGAGGCTCTATGGCTACACCTTC. The encoded protein is CASRHLAGGRLYGYTF. This chain links TRBV3-1 with TRBJ1-2; D ambiguous. This CDR3 is built from 16 residues. Germline V gene lookup returns CDR1 LGHDT and CDR2 YNNKEL (reference sequence). Trimming left V 6 bases short and J 4 bases short, with 21 bases between.

The chain links TRBV7-9 to TRBJ1-2; D is uncertain. Germline assignment: CDR1 SEHNR and CDR2 FQNEAQ (reference sequence). Trimming took off 5 bases at V and 7 bases at J, with 8 bases between the two ends. The CDR3 has 11 residues. CDR3 in amino acids: CASSLDLGYTF. CDR3 DNA: TGTGCCAGCAGCCTAGACCTTGGCTACACCTTC.

The chain links TRBV6-5 to TRBJ2-7, with unresolved D. Trimming removed 2 bases at V and 2 bases at J, with 16 bases between. This CDR3 region has 16 residues. Germline V gene sequence: CDR1 MNHEY, CDR2 SVGAGI. This CDR3 is CASSYRVNPPAYEQYF. CDR3 bases: TGTGCCAGCAGTTACCGTGTGAACCCCCCTGCCTACGAGCAGTACTTC.

The genes are TRBV7-3 and TRBJ1-4, with 7 bases matching TRBD1. The CDR3 totals 15 residues. The V segment lost 1 base and the J segment 8 bases; nucleotides outside the gene matches: 7. Germline V lookup: CDR1 SGHTA, CDR2 FQGTGA. The CDR3 sequence: CASSLSGQEGEKLFF. CDR3 in DNA: TGTGCCAGCAGCTTAAGCGGACAGGAAGGAGAAAAACTGTTTTTT.

The rearrangement links TRBV7-9 to TRBJ2-7; D remains ambiguous. CDR3 length: 11 residues. From germline, CDR1 is SEHNR and CDR2 FQNEAQ (reference sequence). V gave up 4 bases and J gave up 7 bases, with 8 bases separating them. The CDR3 region has the DNA TGTGCCAGCAGCTCTTTTAGGGAGCAGTACTTC. Protein: CASSSFREQYF.

V is TRBV10-3 and J is TRBJ2-7, with 9 bases lining up with TRBD1. Trimming took 7 bases from V and 3 from J; bases not matched to a gene: 4. The CDR3 runs 13 residues. The germline gives CDR1 ENHRY, CDR2 SYGVKD. The CDR3 region is CAITGDRVYEQYF. The CDR3 DNA follows: TGTGCCATCACCGGGGACAGGGTCTACGAGCAGTACTTC.

DNA for the CDR3: TGTGCCACCAGCAGAGTCGGTCTGGCGGGGAGATACAATGAGCAGTTCTTC. This translates into CATSRVGLAGRYNEQFF. The J gene is TRBJ2-1, the V gene TRBV15; D is perhaps TRBD2 (6 bases). Germline values: CDR1 LNHNV, CDR2 YYDKDF (reference sequence). The length of the CDR3 is 17 residues. The V end lost 1 base, the J end lost 4 bases, and 17 bases lay between the germline ends.

The chain joins TRBV6-5 to TRBJ2-7; 9 bases are shared with TRBD2. The DNA end lines up better with TRBJ2-5; the J call may be wrong. Germline V lookup: CDR1 MNHEY, CDR2 SVGAGI. The CDR3 runs 20 residues. Here the CDR3 reads CASSYGVVGGRVSLEETQYF. The CDR3 DNA reads TGTGCCAGCAGTTACGGGGTAGTGGGCGGGAGGGTGAGTTTGGAAGAGACCCAGTACTTC.

The V gene is TRBV5-1, the J gene TRBJ2-3, with D perhaps TRBD2 (5 bases). The CDR3 length is 16 residues. Trimming pared 1 base from V and 6 bases from J, leaving 18 bases between. Germline CDR1 and CDR2: SGHRS and YFSETQ. CDR3 coding DNA: TGCGCCAGCAGCTTGAATCCGGGCCATTCGGGGGATACGCAGTATTTT. This gives the protein CASSLNPGHSGDTQYF.

The genes are TRBV27 and TRBJ2-5; a possible D gene is TRBD1 (6 bases). Near its end, the DNA agrees better with TRBJ2-7, so the J call may be wrong. Germline V lookup: CDR1 MNHEY, CDR2 SMNVEV (reference sequence). This CDR3 is built from 11 residues. CDR3 sequence (DNA): TGTGCCAGCACCGCAGGGGACGAGCAGTACTTC. This codes for CASTAGDEQYF.

This clonotype appeared once. The chain carries TRBV18 and TRBJ2-7, with D perhaps matching TRBD1 (6 bases). CDR1 is KGHSH, CDR2 LQKENI, per germline. V was shortened by 2 bases and J by 3 bases, with 11 bases between the two germline ends. The CDR3 covers 14 residues. As DNA, the CDR3 is TGTGCCAGCTCACCAAGGACAGTAGTCTACGAGCAGTACTTC. Translating gives CASSPRTVVYEQYF. The full variable domain, with the rest looked up from reference TRBV18 and TRBJ2-7, is NAGVMQNPRHLVRRRGQEARLRCSPMKGHSHVYWYRQLPEEGLKFMVYLQKENIIDESGMPKERFSAEFPKEGPSILRIQQVVRGDSAAYFCASSPRTVVYEQYFGPGTRLTVT.

This chain joins TRBV4-2 and TRBJ2-3; D possibly corresponds to TRBD2 (6 bases). The CDR3 contains 16 residues. Trimming removed 1 base from V and 2 bases from J, with 13 bases in between. CDR1 LGHNA and CDR2 YNFKEQ come from the germline V gene. The CDR3 reads CASSQGWGENTDTQYF. The DNA for the CDR3 is TGTGCCAGCAGCCAAGGGTGGGGGGAAAACACAGATACGCAGTATTTT.

The rearrangement joins TRBV2 to TRBJ2-7; no reliable D call. This CDR3 is 13 amino acids long. Trimming removed 6 bases at V and 9 bases at J, with 18 bases between. Germline V gene lookup returns CDR1 SNHLY and CDR2 FYNNEI. The CDR3 DNA reads as TGTGCCAGCAGGGCTGCCATCGTTAGCTGGCAGTACTTC. Protein sequence: CASRAAIVSWQYF.

The V and J genes are TRBV5-1 and TRBJ2-4; no reliable D call. Trimming removed 1 base at V and 7 bases at J, with 12 bases between. Germline V gives CDR1 SGHRS, CDR2 YFSETQ. This CDR3 has 14 amino acids. The CDR3 reads CASSLSGLPNIQYF. The CDR3, as DNA: TGCGCCAGCAGCTTGTCCGGGCTCCCCAACATTCAGTACTTC.

The chain joins TRBV3-1 to TRBJ2-4; 10 bases line up with TRBD1. The J call may be in error: the DNA end matches TRBJ2-7 better. The CDR3 has 17 residues. Germline-derived CDR1 and CDR2 are LGHDT and YNNKEL (reference sequence). The CDR3 DNA is TGTGCCAGCAGCCGTATAGAACCGGGACAGGGGCCTTTCGAGCAGTACTTC. Amino acids: CASSRIEPGQGPFEQYF.

This sequence joins TRBV29-1 and TRBJ2-2; a weak D match, TRBD1 (5 bases). This CDR3 is 13 amino acids long. Germline CDR1 is SQVTM and CDR2 is ANQGSEA. V shed 0 bases and J shed 6 bases, with 8 bases lying between them. The CDR3 DNA reads as TGCAGCGTTGAAGAACAGGCGTCCGGGGAGCTGTTTTTT. This codes for CSVEEQASGELFF.